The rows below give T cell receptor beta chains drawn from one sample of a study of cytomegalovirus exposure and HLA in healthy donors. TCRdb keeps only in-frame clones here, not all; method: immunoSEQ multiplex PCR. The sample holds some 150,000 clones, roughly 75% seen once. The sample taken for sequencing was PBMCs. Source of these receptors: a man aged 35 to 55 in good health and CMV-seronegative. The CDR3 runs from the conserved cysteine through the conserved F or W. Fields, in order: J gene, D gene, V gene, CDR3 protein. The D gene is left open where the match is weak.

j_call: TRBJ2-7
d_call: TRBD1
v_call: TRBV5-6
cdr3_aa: CASSWGQTYEQYF

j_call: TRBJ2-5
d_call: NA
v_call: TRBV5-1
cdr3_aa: CASSLGRGLLQYQETQYF

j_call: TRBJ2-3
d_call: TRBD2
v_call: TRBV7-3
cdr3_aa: CASSLNSGVADTQYF

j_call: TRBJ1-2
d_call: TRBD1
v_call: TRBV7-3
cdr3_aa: CASSLNTGDGYTF

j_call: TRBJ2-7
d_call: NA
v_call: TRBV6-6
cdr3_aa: CASSYEAAGAYEQYF

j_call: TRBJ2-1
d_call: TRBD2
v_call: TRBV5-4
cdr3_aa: CASSTGLAGGPQEFF

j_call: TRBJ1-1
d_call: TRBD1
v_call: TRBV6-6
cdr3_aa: CASSYPQGATEAFF

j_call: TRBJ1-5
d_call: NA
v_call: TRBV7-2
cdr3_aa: CASSRTGTNSNQPQHF

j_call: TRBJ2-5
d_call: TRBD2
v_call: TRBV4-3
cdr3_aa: CASSLGGIPPRRETQYF

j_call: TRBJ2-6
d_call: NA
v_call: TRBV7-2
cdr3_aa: CASSLRSSGANVLTF

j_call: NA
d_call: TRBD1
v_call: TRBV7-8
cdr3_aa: CASSKPLTGASYEQYF

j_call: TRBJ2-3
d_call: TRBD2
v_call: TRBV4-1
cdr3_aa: CASSQELAGGDTDTQYF

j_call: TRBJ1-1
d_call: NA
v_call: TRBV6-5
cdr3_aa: CASRWGEMSTEAFF

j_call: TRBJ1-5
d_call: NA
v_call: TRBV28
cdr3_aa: CASSSPEGSNQPQHF

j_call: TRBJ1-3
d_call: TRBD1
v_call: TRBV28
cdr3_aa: CASSSVQGDTIYF

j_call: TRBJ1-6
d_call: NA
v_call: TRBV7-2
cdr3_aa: CASSVGAGQYNSPLHF

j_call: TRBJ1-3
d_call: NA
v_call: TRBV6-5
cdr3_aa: CASSLEGLSWGNTIYF

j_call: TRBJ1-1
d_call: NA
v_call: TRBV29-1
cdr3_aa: CSVRFREVTEAFF

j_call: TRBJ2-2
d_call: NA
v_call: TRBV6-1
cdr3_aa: CASRREVTGGELFF

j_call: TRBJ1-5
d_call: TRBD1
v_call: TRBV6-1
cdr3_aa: CASKKGSGGSQPQHF

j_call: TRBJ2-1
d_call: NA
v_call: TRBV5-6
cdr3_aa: CASRADSFSYNEQFF

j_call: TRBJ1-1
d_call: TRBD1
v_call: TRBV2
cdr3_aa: CASREDRGRVNTEAFF

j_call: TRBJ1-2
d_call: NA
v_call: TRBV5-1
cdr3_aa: CASSPVGDYGYTF

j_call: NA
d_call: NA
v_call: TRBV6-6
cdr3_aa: CASSYGWSEQYF

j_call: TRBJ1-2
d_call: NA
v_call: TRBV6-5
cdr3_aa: CASRDTGYGGYTF

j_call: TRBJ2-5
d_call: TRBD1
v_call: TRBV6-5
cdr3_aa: CASSLPGTDQETQYF

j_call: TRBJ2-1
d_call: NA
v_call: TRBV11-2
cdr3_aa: CASSLGRDHEQFF

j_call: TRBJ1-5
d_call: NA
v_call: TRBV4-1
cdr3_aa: CASSQDLPRLRPQHF

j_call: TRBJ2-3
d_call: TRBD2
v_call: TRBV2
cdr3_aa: CASNRGSGGGTDTQYF

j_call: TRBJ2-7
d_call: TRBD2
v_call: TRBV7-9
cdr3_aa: CASSLVLAGTHEQYF

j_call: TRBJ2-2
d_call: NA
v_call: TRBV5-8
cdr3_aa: CASSFGINTGELFF

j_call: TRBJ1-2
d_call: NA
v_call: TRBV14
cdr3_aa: CASSQGANYGYTF

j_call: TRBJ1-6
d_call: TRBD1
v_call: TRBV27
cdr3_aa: CASSFRPRQGYSPLHF

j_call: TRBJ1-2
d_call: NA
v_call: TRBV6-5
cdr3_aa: CASSYDRVSGYTF

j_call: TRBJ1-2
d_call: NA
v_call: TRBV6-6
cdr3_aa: CASSETGDYGYTF